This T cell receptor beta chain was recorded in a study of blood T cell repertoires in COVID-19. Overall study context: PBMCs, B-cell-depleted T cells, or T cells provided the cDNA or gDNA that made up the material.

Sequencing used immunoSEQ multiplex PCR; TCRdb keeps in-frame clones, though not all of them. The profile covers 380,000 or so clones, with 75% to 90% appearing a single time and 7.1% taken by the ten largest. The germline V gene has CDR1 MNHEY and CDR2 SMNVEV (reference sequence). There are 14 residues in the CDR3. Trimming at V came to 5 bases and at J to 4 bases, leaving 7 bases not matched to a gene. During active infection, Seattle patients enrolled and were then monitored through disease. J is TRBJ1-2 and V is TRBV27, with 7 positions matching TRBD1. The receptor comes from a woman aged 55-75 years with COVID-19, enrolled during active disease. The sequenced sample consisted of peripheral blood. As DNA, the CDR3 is TGTGCCAGCAGTCGAGGGACAGAATTCTATGGCTACACCTTC. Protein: CASSRGTEFYGYTF.